These 7 T cell receptor beta chains originate from one sample sequenced in a study of shared clonotypes between healthy human individuals. The naive CD8 subset, CD45RO-negative cells positively selected for CCR7, excluded terminally differentiated effector memory CD45RA+ cells. The assay was immunoSEQ multiplex PCR, and TCRdb's table has in-frame clones only and misses some. Of roughly 570,000 clones listed, roughly 98% are singletons. Sequencing input: naive CD8+ T cells sorted from blood. These receptors were obtained from a man between 25 and 39 years old in good health.

This chain connects TRBV27 to TRBJ2-1, with 8 bases that match TRBD1. The CDR3 is 14 residues long. Germline CDR1 reads MNHEY; CDR2 reads SMNVEV (reference sequence). Losses at the gene ends were 6 bases for V and 6 bases for J; bases not matched to a gene: 7. The CDR3 bases are TGTGCCAGCAGAGGACAGGGAAAGGGCAATGAGCAGTTCTTC. Protein sequence: CASRGQGKGNEQFF.

Of note for this clone: This CDR3 is also generated by other DNA sequences in the sample. The gene calls are TRBV2 and TRBJ2-1; a possible D gene is TRBD2 (5 bases). The CDR3 is made up of 13 amino acids. The V end was cut by 6 bases, the J end by 0 bases, with 6 bases between. Germline V gene data show CDR1 as SNHLY and CDR2 as FYNNEI. This CDR3 is CASRGSSYNEQFF. As DNA, the CDR3 is TGTGCCAGCAGAGGGAGCTCCTACAATGAGCAGTTCTTC. Full variable domain (missing parts from reference TRBV2 and TRBJ2-1): EPEVTQTPSHQVTQMGQEVILRCVPISNHLYFYWYRQILGQKVEFLVSFYNNEISEKSEIFDDQFSVERPDGSNFTLKIRSTKLEDSAMYFCASRGSSYNEQFFGPGTRLTVL.

The V gene is TRBV27, the J gene TRBJ2-5; D gene ambiguous. V was shortened by 4 bases and J by 3 bases, with 9 bases between the two germline ends. Per germline, CDR1 MNHEY and CDR2 SMNVEV (reference sequence). The CDR3 covers 13 residues. CDR3: CASSSLGKETQYF. The CDR3, as DNA: TGTGCCAGCAGTTCGCTCGGTAAAGAGACCCAGTACTTC.

A single count supports this clone. The V and J genes are TRBV19 and TRBJ2-7; tentative D call: TRBD2 (5 bases). CDR3 size: 16 residues. Germline V lookup: CDR1 LNHDA, CDR2 SQIVND (reference sequence). V was pared by 3 bases and J by 1 base, with 16 bases between. Here the CDR3 DNA reads TGTGCCAGTAGTATTGCCCTCGGGGTTGGTTCCTACGAGCAGTACTTC. Protein product: CASSIALGVGSYEQYF.

CDR3 residues: CASSSDRRDTEAFF. The CDR3 nucleotides are TGTGCCAGCAGCTCAGACAGGAGAGACACTGAAGCTTTCTTT. The chain uses TRBV5-6 and TRBJ1-1; TRBD1 might be the D (6 bases). The CDR3 sequence is 14 residues long. The germline gives CDR1 SGHDT, CDR2 YYEEEE. The V end was cut by 3 bases, the J end by 3 bases, with 12 bases between.

This clone showed up just once. The rearrangement uses TRBV7-3 and TRBJ2-5; D gene ambiguous. V lost 3 bases, J lost 1 base, and 6 bases lay in between. CDR1 SGHTA and CDR2 FQGTGA come from the germline V gene. This CDR3 is 13 amino acids long. CDR3 amino acids: CASSLNSQETQYF. The CDR3 DNA sequence: TGTGCCAGCAGCTTGAACAGCCAAGAGACCCAGTACTTC.

The CDR3 reads CASSQRRSAGYEQYF. In DNA form, the CDR3 reads TGCGCCAGCAGCCAGAGACGTTCCGCGGGTTACGAGCAGTACTTC. This chain links TRBV4-1 with TRBJ2-7; D is possibly TRBD2 (5 bases). V was shortened by 3 bases and J by 4 bases, with 16 bases between the two germline ends. CDR1 is MGHRA and CDR2 is YSYEKL in the germline V gene. The CDR3 covers 15 residues.